The 26 T cell receptor beta chains below come from one sample, sequenced in a study of shared clonotypes between healthy human individuals. TCRdb's copy holds only in-frame clones and misses some; the assay was immunoSEQ multiplex PCR. The table shows approximately 1,500,000 clones, with 95% to 99% occurring only once. The sample taken for sequencing was naive CD4+ T cells sorted from blood. Regarding subset: CD45RA+ positively selected. The receptors here all came from a man aged 25-45 years in good health.

The genes are TRBV13 and TRBJ2-1; D perhaps matches TRBD1 (5 bases). V gave up 2 bases and J gave up 13 bases, with 9 bases separating them. The CDR3 is 11 residues long. CDR1 is PRHDT, CDR2 FYEKMQ, per germline (reference sequence). CDR3: CASSLSRVQFF. For the CDR3, the DNA is TGTGCCAGCAGCTTAAGCAGGGTCCAGTTCTTC.

The V gene is TRBV9, the J gene TRBJ2-1, with 7 bases identical to TRBD1. V lost 4 bases to trimming and J lost 0 bases; unmatched junction nucleotides: 10. The CDR3 loop spans 17 amino acids. Germline-derived CDR1 and CDR2 are SGDLS and YYNGEE. In DNA, the CDR3 is TGTGCCAGCAGCTTCTATACAGGGGCCCTCTCCTACAATGAGCAGTTCTTC. It encodes CASSFYTGALSYNEQFF.

J is TRBJ2-7 and V is TRBV6-1; 7 bases line up with TRBD2. The CDR3 length is 19 residues. Germline V gene sequence: CDR1 MNHNS, CDR2 SASEGT. With 2 bases clipped from V and 2 bases from J, the junction kept 18 bases outside the gene matches. The CDR3 region is CASSESPERDLFTTYEQYF. The CDR3 nucleotides read TGTGCCAGCAGTGAATCTCCGGAGCGGGACTTGTTTACTACCTACGAGCAGTACTTC.

With respect to this clone: The same CDR3 arises from other DNA sequences in this sample as well. The CDR3 here is CASRGTVNYGYTF. DNA of the CDR3: TGTGCCAGCAGGGGGACGGTGAACTATGGCTACACCTTC. This rearrangement joins TRBV28 to TRBJ1-2, with a tentative D call TRBD1 (5 bases). The germline gives CDR1 MDHEN, CDR2 SYDVKM. Trimming left V 6 bases short and J 2 bases short, with 10 bases between. The CDR3 spans 13 residues.

The chain has TRBV27 and TRBJ1-2; D is possibly TRBD1 (5 bases). V was cut by 3 bases and J by 6 bases, with 11 bases left in between. The germline V gene encodes CDR1 MNHEY and CDR2 SMNVEV (reference sequence). This CDR3 is built from 13 residues. The CDR3 DNA reads TGTGCCAGCAGTTTTGCAGGGAGGCATGGCTACACCTTC. This translates into CASSFAGRHGYTF.

The chain links TRBV11-2 to TRBJ2-3; perhaps D is TRBD1 or TRBD2 (6 bases each). This CDR3 has 17 amino acids. The germline V gene encodes CDR1 SGHAT and CDR2 FQNNGV. V lost 0 bases and J lost 6, with 19 bases in between. CDR3 in amino acids: CASSLDILGGRRDTQYF. CDR3 coding DNA: TGTGCCAGCAGCTTAGATATTCTCGGGGGCAGGAGGGATACGCAGTATTTT.

Turning to this clone: Distinct nucleotide sequences in the sample also encode this CDR3. This chain joins TRBV18 and TRBJ1-4; the D is unclear. Germline V gives CDR1 KGHSH, CDR2 LQKENI. This CDR3 region has 14 residues. Trimming took 2 bases from V and 2 from J, leaving 6 bases between them. CDR3 coding DNA: TGTGCCAGCTCACCATCGGCCACTAATGAAAAACTGTTTTTT. Translation gives CASSPSATNEKLFF.

The chain recombines TRBV5-6 with TRBJ2-3; D ambiguous. This CDR3 contains 12 residues. Trimming shortened V by 7 bases and J by 3 bases, and 9 bases separated the two germline ends. The germline CDR1 and CDR2 sequences are SGHDT and YYEEEE. CDR3 in amino acids: CASRQNTDTQYF. CDR3 sequence (DNA): TGTGCCAGCCGTCAGAATACAGATACGCAGTATTTT.

The chain couples TRBV4-2 to TRBJ2-7; possibly TRBD1 or TRBD2 for D (6 bases each). The CDR3 extends over 15 amino acids. Germline V lookup: CDR1 LGHNA, CDR2 YNFKEQ. Trimming left V 4 bases short and J 9 bases short, with 22 bases between. CDR3 region: CASSLERGPASPQYF. The CDR3 nucleotides are TGTGCCAGCAGCCTCGAACGGGGGCCCGCATCCCCGCAGTACTTC.

The chain employs TRBV16 and TRBJ2-2; unclear D gene. The CDR3 is made up of 16 amino acids. V was cut by 0 bases and J by 8 bases, with 16 bases left in between. CDR1 is KGHSY and CDR2 is FQNENV in the germline V gene. Here the CDR3 DNA reads TGTGCCAGCAGCCAATCCTCTGGACGTCTAGGGGGGGAGCTGTTTTTT. Encoded protein: CASSQSSGRLGGELFF. The complete variable domain, with remaining parts taken from reference TRBV16 and TRBJ2-2, reads GEEVAQTPKHLVRGEGQKAKLYCAPIKGHSYVFWYQQVLKNEFKFLISFQNENVFDETGMPKERFSAKCLPNSPCSLEIQATKLEDSAVYFCASSQSSGRLGGELFFGEGSRLTVL.

J is TRBJ2-3 and V is TRBV18; D perhaps matches TRBD2 (6 bases). The V and J ends lost 6 bases and 6 bases respectively, with 16 bases between them. This CDR3 spans 14 amino acids. Germline values: CDR1 KGHSH, CDR2 LQKENI. CDR3 loop: CASSGGSAPDTQYF. CDR3 DNA: TGTGCCAGCTCGGGGGGTAGCGCTCCCGATACGCAGTATTTT.

This chain connects TRBV9 to TRBJ2-1; 8 nucleotides agree with TRBD2. This CDR3 region has 13 residues. V gave up 4 bases and J gave up 6 bases; unmatched junction bases: 3. Germline V gene data show CDR1 as SGDLS and CDR2 as YYNGEE. The CDR3 loop reads CASSQRELNEQFF. The CDR3 DNA reads as TGTGCCAGCAGCCAGCGGGAGCTCAATGAGCAGTTCTTC.

The chain combines TRBV5-1 with TRBJ2-1; 10 bases align to TRBD2. With 4 bases clipped from V and 4 bases from J, the junction kept 8 bases outside the gene matches. CDR3 size: 16 residues. Germline values: CDR1 SGHRS, CDR2 YFSETQ. The CDR3 DNA sequence: TGCGCCAGCAGCCACGGACTAGCGGAGTTATACAATGAGCAGTTCTTC. Translated, it gives CASSHGLAELYNEQFF.

The genes are TRBV28 and TRBJ1-4; 7 bases align to TRBD1. J gave up 9 bases and V 5 bases, and 3 bases lay outside the gene matches. This CDR3 contains 12 residues. CDR1 and CDR2 from the germline V gene are MDHEN and SYDVKM. As DNA, the CDR3 is TGTGCCAGCAGTATACAGGGGAAAAAACTGTTTTTT. Amino acids: CASSIQGKKLFF.

This chain connects TRBV19 to TRBJ2-3; 10 nucleotides line up with TRBD2. V lost 2 bases and J lost 3; bases outside the gene matches: 5. Germline values: CDR1 LNHDA, CDR2 SQIVND (reference sequence). This CDR3 comprises 16 residues. DNA for the CDR3: TGTGCCAGTAGTATACTAGCGGGAGCCACAACAGATACGCAGTATTTT. Protein sequence: CASSILAGATTDTQYF.

The chain uses TRBV5-4 and TRBJ1-1, with 8 bases fitting TRBD1. The CDR3 is 16 residues long. Germline values: CDR1 SGHNT, CDR2 YYREEE (reference sequence). With 4 bases clipped from V and 5 bases from J, the junction kept 13 bases outside the gene matches. CDR3 region: CASSAGQGGRATEAFF. CDR3 nucleotide sequence: TGTGCCAGCAGCGCCGGACAGGGAGGAAGAGCGACTGAAGCTTTCTTT.

This sequence joins TRBV10-3 and TRBJ2-7, with D perhaps TRBD2 (6 bases). The CDR3 consists of 12 residues. Germline CDR1 ENHRY, CDR2 SYGVKD. Trimming left V 4 bases short and J 4 bases short, with 8 bases between. CDR3 loop: CAISGEEYEQYF. CDR3 DNA: TGTGCCATCAGTGGGGAGGAGTACGAGCAGTACTTC.

The J gene is TRBJ1-5, the V gene TRBV2; TRBD1 matches 8 bases. The CDR3 is 16 amino acids. The ends lost 6 bases at V and 2 bases at J; junction bases unmatched: 9. Germline assignment: CDR1 SNHLY and CDR2 FYNNEI. The CDR3 sequence: CASRRAGGTGNQPQHF. The DNA of the CDR3 is TGTGCCAGCAGGAGGGCAGGGGGCACTGGCAATCAGCCCCAGCATTTT.

The V and J genes are TRBV19 and TRBJ2-6, with 8 bases aligning to TRBD2. Germline V lookup: CDR1 LNHDA, CDR2 SQIVND (reference sequence). The length of the CDR3 is 18 residues. V was pared by 6 bases and J by 2 bases, with 12 bases of the junction left unmatched. The CDR3 nucleotides are TGTGCCAGTAGCCCCGGAGCGGGGGCTACCGCTGGGGCCAACGTCCTGACTTTC. The encoded protein is CASSPGAGATAGANVLTF.

This chain links TRBV2 with TRBJ2-1; 7 nucleotides line up with TRBD2. After removal of 0 bases from V and 1 base from J, the junction contained 15 bases not matched to a gene. The CDR3 consists of 20 residues. Germline assignment: CDR1 SNHLY and CDR2 FYNNEI. CDR3 sequence reads: CASSEAGGRRYTVSYNEQFF. The CDR3 coding sequence is TGTGCCAGCAGTGAAGCCGGCGGGAGAAGGTATACAGTTTCCTACAATGAGCAGTTCTTC.

This chain connects TRBV5-4 to TRBJ2-1; 10 bases line up with TRBD1. The germline gives CDR1 SGHNT, CDR2 YYREEE (reference sequence). CDR3 length equals 15 residues. Trimming removed 2 bases from V and 5 bases from J; junction bases left unmatched: 4. The CDR3 DNA follows: TGTGCCAGCAGCTTAGACAGGGGGCCCCACAATGAGCAGTTCTTC. It encodes CASSLDRGPHNEQFF.

This clone occurred once. This chain links TRBV25-1 with TRBJ2-3; 8 bases align to TRBD2. The CDR3 loop spans 17 amino acids. Germline CDR1 MGHDK, CDR2 SYGVNS. V was pared by 3 bases and J by 0 bases, with 8 bases of the junction left unmatched. CDR3 residues: CASSETLAGFSTDTQYF. The CDR3 DNA reads TGTGCCAGCAGTGAGACTTTAGCGGGATTTAGCACAGATACGCAGTATTTT.

This clone was detected once. The chain has TRBV7-8 and TRBJ2-1; 9 bases agree with TRBD2. CDR1 is SGHVS and CDR2 is FQNEAQ in the germline V gene. The CDR3 extends over 16 amino acids. Trimming cost V 2 bases and J 1 base; bases outside gene matches: 3. The CDR3 sequence: CASSLWAGGSYNEQFF. CDR3 nucleotides: TGTGCCAGCAGCTTATGGGCGGGAGGGTCCTACAATGAGCAGTTCTTC.

This chain connects TRBV19 to TRBJ1-5; 8 bases map to TRBD1. This CDR3 comprises 17 residues. V shed 6 bases and J 4 bases; nucleotides not matched to a gene: 14. Germline V lookup: CDR1 LNHDA, CDR2 SQIVND (reference sequence). The CDR3 is CASRGQGRGLGNQPQHF. CDR3 coding DNA: TGTGCCAGTAGAGGACAGGGAAGGGGTCTTGGTAATCAGCCCCAGCATTTT.

This chain links TRBV11-2 with TRBJ1-1; TRBD1 aligns across 8 bases. Looked up from germline, CDR1 is SGHAT and CDR2 is FQNNGV. V lost 3 bases to trimming and J lost 2 bases; unmatched junction nucleotides: 11. This CDR3 spans 17 amino acids. CDR3 DNA sequence: TGTGCCAGCAGCTTCCCCCGCAGGACAGGGACTAACACTGAAGCTTTCTTT. This encodes CASSFPRRTGTNTEAFF.

The V gene is TRBV28, the J gene TRBJ2-1, with no clear D. The CDR3 runs to 12 residues. Trimming stripped 3 bases from V and 4 bases from J, with 4 bases between. Germline CDR1 is MDHEN and CDR2 is SYDVKM. The DNA for the CDR3 is TGTGCCAGCAGTTTTCAATACAATGAGCAGTTCTTC. Its translation: CASSFQYNEQFF.